This T cell receptor beta chain was identified during a study of T cells after yellow fever vaccination (dated by TCRdb to the late 2010s). Describing the broader study: Libraries from fractions with low cell numbers were prepared with the SMART-Seq v4 Ultra Low Input RNA kit. Bulk PBMC replicates and cell subsets were isolated from blood drawn at multiple timepoints before and after both primary and secondary immunization. Bulk TCR alpha and beta repertoires were sequenced longitudinally to track T-cell clones before and after primary and booster YFV17D yellow fever vaccination. Two healthy male donors made up the cohort, one aged 18 to 29 years and the other aged 30 to 40 years. What the research found in general, with its limitations: Compared with the primary T-cell response, the secondary T-cell response was weaker but faster, peaking on day 5 rather than day 15. A small share of clonotypes was detected in both CD4 and CD8 compartments, with the overlap likely arising from convergent recombination. Most clones expanded after primary vaccination were re-detected after the booster (around 96% of CD4 and about 88% of CD8), suggesting broad memory maintenance. Computational filtering was needed because FACS-sorted repertoires could contain abundant contaminating clonotypes from the bulk population. Only a couple of donors were included in the study, so the extent to which the findings can be generalized is limited.

TCR cDNA was synthesized by 5'RACE template switching, which introduced a universal primer site and unique molecular identifiers. Priming for cDNA synthesis came from both the TCR alpha and TCR beta constant segments. Libraries were amplified in two PCR steps, with sample barcodes and sequencing adapters added in the second step. Sequencing of libraries was done on Illumina HiSeq 2500 (2x100 bp) or NovaSeq (2x150 bp). Regarding the original processing steps: Reads were demultiplexed and collapsed into UMI consensus sequences with MIGEC, and V(D)J alignment was performed with MiXCR. Vaccine-responding clonotypes were defined with edgeR using replicate PBMC samples, requiring FDR below 0.01 and a log2 fold change above 5 up to day 15. CD4 or CD8 identity was assigned to each bulk clonotype according to whether the clonotype was present at higher abundance in the sequenced CD4 repertoire or the sequenced CD8 repertoire. TCRdb handled the public reads itself, with Q25 trimming in fastp and clone calling in MiXCR, and kept productive beta chains. Entries that share a CDR3 protein sequence are merged under the most common genes and DNA. These V and J calls originate from TCRdb's pipeline instead of the authors' own analysis. The sample has around 180,000 distinct CDR3 sequences on record, 5.5% to 8% of them singletons. The ten largest clonotypes hold roughly 3% of the sample.

Per the publication, the treatment or condition label means: live attenuated yellow fever vaccine strain. A standard Ficoll-Paque protocol was used to isolate PBMCs from peripheral blood. Dynabeads CD4 and CD8 positive selection kits were used to isolate CD4 and CD8 T-cell fractions. TriZol was used to extract RNA from bulk PBMCs, CD4 and CD8 fractions, and dextramer-positive and dextramer-negative fractions. This clonotype was seen at least ten times. This receptor's antigen is unknown. No qualities accompany the bases; no much larger clone lies one base away. Reading the germline V gene gives CDR1 ENHRY and CDR2 SYGVKD. Trimmed from V: 4 bases; trimmed from J: 6 bases; junction bases lacking a gene match: 3. The CDR3 spans 13 residues, from the cysteine through the phenylalanine. Just the 39-base CDR3 DNA is kept, in frame starting at base 1.

The TCR sequence derives from a man between 18 and 29 years old who received the YFV17D yellow fever vaccine. The rearranged segments are TRBV10-3 and TRBJ2-7; 10 bases in the junction line up with TRBD1. Sequencing was performed on CD4+ T cells sorted from PBMCs, taken on the day of the first yellow fever vaccination. CDR3 reads: CAISGTGGFEQYF. The DNA sequence is as follows: TGTGCCATCAGTGGGACAGGGGGATTCGAGCAGTACTTC.